The 10 T cell receptor beta chains below come from one sample, sequenced in a study of OX40 agonist ivuxolimab in advanced cancers. Profiled with immunoSEQ multiplex PCR; TCRdb holds only in-frame clones, not every one. The sample has tens of thousands of clones; roughly nine tenths are singletons. The material was CD4+ or CD8+ T cells sorted from blood, obtained in a trial of the OX40 agonist ivuxolimab. These receptors all stem from an adult with an advanced solid tumor such as melanoma, head and neck, liver or kidney cancer.

This sequence joins TRBV12-5 and TRBJ1-4; a weak D match, TRBD1 (5 bases). The CDR3 spans 14 residues. Germline V gene lookup returns CDR1 LGHNT and CDR2 FRNRAP. Trimming took 1 base from V and 4 from J, leaving 7 bases between them. The CDR3 here is CASGLGQFNEKLFF. In DNA form, the CDR3 reads TGTGCTAGTGGTTTGGGACAGTTTAATGAAAAACTGTTTTTT. The complete variable domain, with remaining parts taken from reference TRBV12-5 and TRBJ1-4, reads DARVTQTPRHKVTEMGQEVTMRCQPILGHNTVFWYRQTMMQGLELLAYFRNRAPLDDSGMPKDRFSAEMPDATLATLKIQPSEPRDSAVYFCASGLGQFNEKLFFGSGTQLSVL.

The chain links TRBV6-1 to TRBJ2-6, with TRBD2 identical over 11 bases. V was pared by 2 bases and J by 5 bases, with 8 bases of the junction left unmatched. The CDR3 consists of 18 residues. Germline CDR1 is MNHNS and CDR2 is SASEGT. As DNA, the CDR3 is TGTGCCAGCAGTGAATCAACTAGCGGGGGCGGTTGGGCCAACGTCCTGACTTTC. It translates to CASSESTSGGGWANVLTF.

This clone was observed a single time. The rearrangement uses TRBV19 and TRBJ2-3, with 11 bases aligning to TRBD2. The V gene's germline CDR1 is LNHDA and CDR2 SQIVND (reference sequence). V lost 3 bases to trimming and J lost 6 bases; unmatched junction nucleotides: 5. The CDR3 consists of 15 residues. The CDR3 nucleotides read TGTGCCAGTAGTATTCTGACTAGCGGGATGGATACGCAGTATTTT. Its protein is CASSILTSGMDTQYF.

This chain connects TRBV7-2 to TRBJ2-5; 12 positions match TRBD2. This CDR3 region has 16 residues. Germline V CDR1 and CDR2: SGHTA, FQGNSA. J gave up 4 bases and V 3 bases, and 6 bases lay outside the gene matches. The CDR3 loop is CASSLTSGSGRETQYF. DNA of the CDR3: TGTGCCAGCAGCTTGACTAGCGGGAGTGGTAGAGAGACCCAGTACTTC.

The chain is built from TRBV29-1 and TRBJ1-2, with D possibly TRBD1 on 6 matching bases. Trimming took 6 bases from V and 7 from J, leaving 9 bases between them. CDR1 SQVTM and CDR2 ANQGSEA come from the germline V gene. This CDR3 has 10 residues. The CDR3 reads CSVEDSGYTF. The DNA of the CDR3 is TGCAGCGTGGAGGACAGTGGCTACACCTTC.

The chain links TRBV18 to TRBJ2-1, with 9 positions matching TRBD2. V shed 4 bases and J 3 bases; nucleotides not matched to a gene: 7. This CDR3 is built from 16 residues. The germline V gene encodes CDR1 KGHSH and CDR2 LQKENI. CDR3: CASSLISGSYYNEQFF. CDR3 nucleotide sequence: TGTGCCAGCTCACTAATTAGCGGGAGTTACTACAATGAGCAGTTCTTC.

The J gene is TRBJ1-5, the V gene TRBV19, with D perhaps matching TRBD1 (5 bases). Per the germline V gene, CDR1 is LNHDA and CDR2 is SQIVND (reference sequence). V lost 3 bases, J lost 0 bases, and 12 bases lay in between. There are 16 residues in the CDR3. The DNA for the CDR3 is TGTGCCAGTAGTATCGGCCGGGACCATAGCAATCAGCCCCAGCATTTT. This sequence encodes CASSIGRDHSNQPQHF.

The chain has TRBV5-4 and TRBJ2-1, with 14 bases lining up with TRBD2. The CDR3 is 15 residues long. The J segment lost 9 bases and the V segment lost 7 bases, leaving 9 bases of the junction unmatched. Germline V gene lookup returns CDR1 SGHNT and CDR2 YYREEE (reference sequence). This CDR3 reads CASGYGLAGGIEQFF. The CDR3 DNA follows: TGTGCCAGCGGATATGGACTAGCGGGAGGAATTGAGCAGTTCTTC.

The genes are TRBV10-3 and TRBJ2-5, with 14 bases fitting TRBD2. This CDR3 has 14 residues. Looked up from germline, CDR1 is ENHRY and CDR2 is SYGVKD. Trimming at V came to 8 bases and at J to 5 bases, leaving 4 bases not matched to a gene. Written as DNA, the CDR3 is TGTGCCATCGGGACTAGCGGGAGTCGCGAGACCCAGTACTTC. This encodes CAIGTSGSRETQYF.

The chain combines TRBV7-2 with TRBJ1-5; D uncertain. Germline V gene data show CDR1 as SGHTA and CDR2 as FQGNSA. The CDR3 is 14 residues long. Trimming stripped 2 bases from V and 0 bases from J, with 5 bases between. CDR3 nucleotides: TGTGCCAGCAGCTTACAGCCTAGCAATCAGCCCCAGCATTTT. This sequence encodes CASSLQPSNQPQHF.